A single T cell receptor beta chain is shown here with its context. The data belong to a study of blood T cell repertoires in COVID-19. Per the original data handling: Reference gene primer amplification gave estimated nucleated cell counts. The table came from immunoSEQ multiplex PCR; TCRdb's copy has only in-frame clones and leaves some out. From that table come the V and J calls and clone size; the DNA was used to work out D and trimming. The sample lists over 300,000 clones, more than 70% occurring once. Looked up from germline, CDR1 is MDHEN and CDR2 is SYDVKM. The V end was cut by 5 bases, the J end by 0 bases, with 17 bases between. This CDR3 spans 17 amino acids.

The receptor was derived from a man between 35 and 55 years old with acute or convalescent COVID-19. V and J are TRBV28 and TRBJ2-1, with a possible D match to TRBD1 (5 bases). The sample comprised peripheral blood. The CDR3 sequence is CASSPIHRRSSYNEQFF. The CDR3 nucleotides are TGTGCCAGCAGTCCGATTCACAGGCGGAGCTCCTACAATGAGCAGTTCTTC.